The 14 T cell receptor beta chains reported below all come from one sample, sequenced in a study of immune cell composition in non-small cell lung cancer. Normal lung sampling was at least 3 cm from the tumour, as distant as possible. TCRdb's copy holds only in-frame clones and misses some; the assay was immunoSEQ multiplex PCR. In the table there are about 6,800 clones, 70% to 90% of which are singletons. The sample consisted of non-adjacent lung tissue. The receptors here all came from a human donor with non-small cell lung cancer.

The J gene is TRBJ1-3, the V gene TRBV20-1; unclear D gene. CDR1 and CDR2 (germline): DFQATT, SNEGSKA (reference sequence). The CDR3 contains 11 residues. Trimming pared 4 bases from V and 4 bases from J, leaving 5 bases between. CDR3 in amino acids: CSANGGNTIYF. DNA for the CDR3: TGCAGTGCTAACGGCGGAAACACCATATATTTT.

This chain joins TRBV9 and TRBJ1-1, with 8 positions matching TRBD1. CDR3 length: 15 residues. Germline-derived CDR1 and CDR2 are SGDLS and YYNGEE. Trimming at V came to 0 bases and at J to 6 bases, leaving 7 bases not matched to a gene. The CDR3 reads CASSVVRGRSAEAFF. The CDR3 DNA reads as TGTGCCAGCAGCGTAGTCAGGGGGCGGTCGGCTGAAGCTTTCTTT.

The CDR3 region is CASSLAASGGRKYNEQFF. CDR3 sequence (DNA): TGTGCCAGTAGTCTGGCGGCCAGCGGGGGCCGCAAATACAATGAGCAGTTCTTC. The chain carries TRBV19 and TRBJ2-1, with 8 bases lining up with TRBD2. Germline CDR1 and CDR2: LNHDA and SQIVND (reference sequence). The CDR3 covers 18 residues. V trimming: 5 bases; J trimming: 4 bases; junction bases outside the gene matches: 16.

The chain couples TRBV6-1 to TRBJ1-1; a weak D match, TRBD1 (6 bases). The V gene's germline CDR1 is MNHNS and CDR2 SASEGT. The CDR3 extends over 11 amino acids. V lost 5 bases to trimming and J lost 8 bases, with 9 bases between them. CDR3 loop: CASSQGTEAFF. The CDR3 DNA reads as TGTGCCAGCAGTCAAGGGACAGAAGCTTTCTTT.

V gene TRBV7-9 combines with J gene TRBJ2-1; TRBD2 aligns across 8 bases. The length of the CDR3 is 14 residues. In germline, CDR1 is SEHNR, CDR2 FQNEAQ (reference sequence). The junction had 11 bases not matched to a gene; V was cut back by 11 bases and J by 5 bases. The CDR3 bases are TGTGCCTCTAAGCCGGGGGGGATCGACAATGAGCAGTTCTTC. As protein: CASKPGGIDNEQFF.

The rearrangement joins TRBV6-6 to TRBJ1-3; 9 bases agree with TRBD1. Germline V CDR1 and CDR2: MNHNY, SVGAGI (reference sequence). The CDR3 spans 14 residues. The trim removed 6 bases at V and 0 bases at J, leaving 0 bases unmatched. CDR3 DNA: TGTGCCAGCAGGGGACAGGGCTCTGGAAACACCATATATTTT. Protein: CASRGQGSGNTIYF.

This clone has only one observation. The chain couples TRBV19 to TRBJ1-1; a possible D gene is TRBD1 (5 bases). V was clipped by 8 bases and J by 7 bases, with 14 bases between them. The CDR3 contains 12 residues. The germline CDR1 and CDR2 sequences are LNHDA and SQIVND (reference sequence). In DNA, the CDR3 is TGTGCCAGTCCCGGGACTGCCTATGAAGCTTTCTTT. Its protein is CASPGTAYEAFF. Looking up the rest from reference TRBV19 and TRBJ1-1 gives the full variable domain: DGGITQSPKYLFRKEGQNVTLSCEQNLNHDAMYWYRQDPGQGLRLIYYSQIVNDFQKGDIAEGYSVSREKKESFPLTVTSAQKNPTAFYLCASPGTAYEAFFGQGTRLTVV.

The V gene is TRBV28, the J gene TRBJ2-5; tentative D call: TRBD2 (5 bases). The CDR3 is 15 residues long. V lost 3 bases to trimming and J lost 5 bases, with 16 bases between them. CDR1 is MDHEN and CDR2 is SYDVKM in the germline V gene. The CDR3, as DNA: TGTGCCAGCAGTTTGAAGAGGGTGGCCAAGGAGACCCAGTACTTC. Translation gives CASSLKRVAKETQYF.

The table lists this clone with a count of one. This rearrangement joins TRBV6-1 to TRBJ1-2, with D unclear. Trimming cost V 1 base and J 8 bases, with 11 bases left between them. Germline CDR1 and CDR2: MNHNS and SASEGT. This CDR3 has 13 residues. The CDR3 nucleotides read TGTGCCAGCAGTGAAGAAGGGAGGCTCGGCTACACCTTC. It is translated as CASSEEGRLGYTF.

The chain uses TRBV7-4 and TRBJ2-7; tentative D call: TRBD1 (7 bases). V lost 5 bases, J lost 5 bases, and 16 bases lay in between. From germline, CDR1 is SGHVT and CDR2 SQSDAQ. This CDR3 contains 14 residues. Written as DNA, the CDR3 is TGTGCCAGCAGCCGGGTCCAGGGGGGCGACGAGCAGTACTTC. It is translated as CASSRVQGGDEQYF.

The chain is built from TRBV7-9 and TRBJ1-2; 10 nucleotides agree with TRBD1. The length of the CDR3 is 14 residues. Trimming at V came to 6 bases and at J to 6 bases, leaving 7 bases not matched to a gene. Germline V gene sequence: CDR1 SEHNR, CDR2 FQNEAQ (reference sequence). The CDR3 DNA sequence: TGTGCCAGCAGGGGGGACAGGGGTAGCCATGGCTACACCTTC. As protein: CASRGDRGSHGYTF.

This clone has a single count. The V and J genes are TRBV13 and TRBJ1-2; D uncertain. Germline V CDR1 and CDR2: PRHDT, FYEKMQ (reference sequence). Trimming took 5 bases from V and 8 from J, leaving 12 bases between them. This CDR3 comprises 12 residues. This CDR3 is CASSGGDGGYTF. For the CDR3, the DNA is TGTGCCAGCAGCGGAGGAGACGGGGGCTACACCTTC.

CDR3: CASSLDEGKETQYF. Written as DNA, the CDR3 is TGTGCCAGCAGCTTAGATGAGGGGAAGGAGACCCAGTACTTC. This sequence joins TRBV7-8 and TRBJ2-5; tentatively, D is TRBD1 or TRBD2 (5 bases each). Germline CDR1 and CDR2: SGHVS and FQNEAQ. This CDR3 has 14 amino acids. V gave up 1 base and J gave up 5 bases, with 11 bases separating them.

This chain connects TRBV4-3 to TRBJ1-1; possible D gene TRBD1, 6 bases. The germline V and J ends were trimmed by 0 bases and 5 bases, with 19 bases remaining between them. Germline-derived CDR1 and CDR2 are LGHNA and YSLEER. The CDR3 extends over 17 amino acids. The CDR3 sequence: CASSQEGLGGALTEAFF. DNA of the CDR3: TGCGCCAGCAGCCAAGAGGGTTTAGGGGGGGCGCTTACTGAAGCTTTCTTT.